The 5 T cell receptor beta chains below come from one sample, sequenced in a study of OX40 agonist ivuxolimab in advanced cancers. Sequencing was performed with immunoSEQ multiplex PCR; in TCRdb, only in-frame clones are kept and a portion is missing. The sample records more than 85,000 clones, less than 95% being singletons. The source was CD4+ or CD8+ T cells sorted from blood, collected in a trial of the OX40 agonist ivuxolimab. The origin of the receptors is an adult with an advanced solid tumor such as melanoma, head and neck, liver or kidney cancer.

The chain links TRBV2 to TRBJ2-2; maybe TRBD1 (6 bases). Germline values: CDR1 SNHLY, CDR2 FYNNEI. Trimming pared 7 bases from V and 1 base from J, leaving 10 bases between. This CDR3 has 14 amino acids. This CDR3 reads CASNVQGNTGELFF. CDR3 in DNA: TGTGCCAGCAACGTACAGGGGAACACCGGGGAGCTGTTTTTT.

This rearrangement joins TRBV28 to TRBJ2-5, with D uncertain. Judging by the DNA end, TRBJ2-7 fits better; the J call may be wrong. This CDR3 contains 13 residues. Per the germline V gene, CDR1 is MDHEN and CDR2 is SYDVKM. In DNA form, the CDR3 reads TGTGCCAGCACCCTTGGCGTCTCCTACGAGCAGTACTTC. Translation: CASTLGVSYEQYF.

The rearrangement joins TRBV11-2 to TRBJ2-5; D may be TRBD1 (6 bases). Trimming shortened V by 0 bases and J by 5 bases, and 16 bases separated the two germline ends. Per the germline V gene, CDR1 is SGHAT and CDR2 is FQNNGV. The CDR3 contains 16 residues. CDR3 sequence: CASSLDVGQGKETQYF. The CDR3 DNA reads TGTGCCAGCAGCTTAGACGTAGGGCAGGGGAAGGAGACCCAGTACTTC.

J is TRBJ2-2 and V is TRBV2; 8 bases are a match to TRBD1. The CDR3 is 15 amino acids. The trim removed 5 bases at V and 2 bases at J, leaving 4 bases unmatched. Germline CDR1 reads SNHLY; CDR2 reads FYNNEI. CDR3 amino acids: CASSRTGRNTGELFF. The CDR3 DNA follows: TGTGCCAGCAGTAGGACAGGGCGAAACACCGGGGAGCTGTTTTTT.

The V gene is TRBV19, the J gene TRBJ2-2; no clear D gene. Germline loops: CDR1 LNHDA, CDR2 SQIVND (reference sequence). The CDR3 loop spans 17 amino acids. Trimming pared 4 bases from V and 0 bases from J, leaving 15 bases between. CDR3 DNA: TGTGCCAGTAGTAGCTTCCCAGGTGCCGCGAACACCGGGGAGCTGTTTTTT. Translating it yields CASSSFPGAANTGELFF.